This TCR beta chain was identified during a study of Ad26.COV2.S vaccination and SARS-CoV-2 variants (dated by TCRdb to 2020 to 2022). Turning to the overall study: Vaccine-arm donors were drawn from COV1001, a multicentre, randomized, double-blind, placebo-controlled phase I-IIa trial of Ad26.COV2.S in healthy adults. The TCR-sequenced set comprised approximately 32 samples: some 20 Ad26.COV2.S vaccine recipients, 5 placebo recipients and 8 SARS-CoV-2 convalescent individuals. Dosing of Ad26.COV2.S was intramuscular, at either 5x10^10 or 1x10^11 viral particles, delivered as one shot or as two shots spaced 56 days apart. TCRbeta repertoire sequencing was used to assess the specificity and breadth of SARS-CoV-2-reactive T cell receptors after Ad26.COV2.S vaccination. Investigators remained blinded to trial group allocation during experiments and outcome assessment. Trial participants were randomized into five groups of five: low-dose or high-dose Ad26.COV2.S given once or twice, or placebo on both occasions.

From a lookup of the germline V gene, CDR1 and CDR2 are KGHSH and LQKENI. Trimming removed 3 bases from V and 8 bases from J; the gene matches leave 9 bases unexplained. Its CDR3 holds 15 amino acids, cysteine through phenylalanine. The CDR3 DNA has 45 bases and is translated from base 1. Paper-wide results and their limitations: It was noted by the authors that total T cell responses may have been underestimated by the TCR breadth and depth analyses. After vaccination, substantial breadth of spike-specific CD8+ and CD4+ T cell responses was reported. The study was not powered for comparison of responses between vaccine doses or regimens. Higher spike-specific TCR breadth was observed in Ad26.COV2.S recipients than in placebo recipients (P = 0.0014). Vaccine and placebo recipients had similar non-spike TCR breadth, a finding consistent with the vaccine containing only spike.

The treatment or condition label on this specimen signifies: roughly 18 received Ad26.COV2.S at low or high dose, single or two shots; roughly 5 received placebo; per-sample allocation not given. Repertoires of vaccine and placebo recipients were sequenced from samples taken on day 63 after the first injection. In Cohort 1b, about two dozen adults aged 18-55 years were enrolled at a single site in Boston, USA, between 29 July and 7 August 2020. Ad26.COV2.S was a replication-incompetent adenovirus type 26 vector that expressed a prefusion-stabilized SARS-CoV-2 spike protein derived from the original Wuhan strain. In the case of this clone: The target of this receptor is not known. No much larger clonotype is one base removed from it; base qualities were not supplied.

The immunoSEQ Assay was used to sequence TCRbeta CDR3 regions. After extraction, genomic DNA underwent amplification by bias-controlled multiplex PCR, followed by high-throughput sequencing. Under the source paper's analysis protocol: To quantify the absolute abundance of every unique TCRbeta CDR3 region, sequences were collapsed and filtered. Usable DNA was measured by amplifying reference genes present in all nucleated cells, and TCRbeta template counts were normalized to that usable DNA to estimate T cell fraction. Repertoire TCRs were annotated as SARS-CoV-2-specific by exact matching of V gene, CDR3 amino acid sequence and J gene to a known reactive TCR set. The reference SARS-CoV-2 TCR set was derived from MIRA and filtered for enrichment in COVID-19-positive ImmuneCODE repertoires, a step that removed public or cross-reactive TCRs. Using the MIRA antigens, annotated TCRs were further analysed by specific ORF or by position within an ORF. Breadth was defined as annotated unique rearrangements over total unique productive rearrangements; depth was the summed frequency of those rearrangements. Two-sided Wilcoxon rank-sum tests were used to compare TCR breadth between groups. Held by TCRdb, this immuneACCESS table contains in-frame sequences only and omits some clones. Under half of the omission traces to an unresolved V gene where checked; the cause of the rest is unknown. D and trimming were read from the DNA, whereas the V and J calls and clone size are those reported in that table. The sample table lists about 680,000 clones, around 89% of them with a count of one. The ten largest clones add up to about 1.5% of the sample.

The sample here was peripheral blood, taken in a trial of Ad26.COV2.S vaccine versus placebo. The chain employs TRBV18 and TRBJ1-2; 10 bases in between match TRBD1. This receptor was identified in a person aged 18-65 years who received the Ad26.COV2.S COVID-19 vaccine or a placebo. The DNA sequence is TGTGCCAGCTCACCCCGGGACAGGGGCCTGGACGGCTACACCTTC. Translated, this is CASSPRDRGLDGYTF.